A selection of T cell receptor beta chains follows, all from one sample in a study of T cells in localized non-small cell lung cancer. Repertoires were generated with immunoSEQ multiplex PCR, while TCRdb's copy carries only in-frame clones and drops some. The data show 30,000 to 40,000 clones, with 90% seen just once and around 4.3% held by the top ten. The source material was peripheral blood, sampled before any cancer treatment. The receptors come from a man aged 40 to 69 with stage I lung adenocarcinoma. Both conserved end residues are part of each CDR3. D genes are given only for firm matches. A row's size may be missing; if present it is once, few, many or a size class.

j_gene	abundance	len	v_gene	d_gene	CDR3aa	CDR3nt
TRBJ2-5	NA	12	TRBV5-1	NA	CASSLETRTQYF	TGCGCCAGCAGCTTAGAAACTAGGACCCAGTACTTC
TRBJ2-5	NA	15	TRBV5-1	TRBD2	CASSNLAGGQETQYF	TGCGCCAGCAGCAATCTAGCGGGGGGCCAAGAGACCCAGTACTTC
TRBJ1-4	NA	14	TRBV10-3	TRBD1	CAISDPGGGEKLFF	TGTGCCATCAGTGACCCAGGGGGAGGGGAAAAACTGTTTTTT
TRBJ1-4	NA	14	TRBV14	NA	CASSQEWGREKLFF	TGTGCCAGCAGCCAAGAATGGGGCCGAGAAAAACTGTTTTTT
TRBJ1-6	NA	15	TRBV14	TRBD1	CASSPQGQGISPLHF	TGTGCCAGCAGCCCCCAGGGACAGGGGATTTCACCCCTCCACTTT
TRBJ1-2	NA	14	TRBV11-2	TRBD1	CASSLGTAYYGYTF	TGTGCCAGCAGCCTAGGGACAGCTTACTATGGCTACACCTTC
TRBJ1-1	NA	14	TRBV11-3	NA	CASSLGTVNTEAFF	TGTGCCAGCAGCTTGGGGACCGTGAACACTGAAGCTTTCTTT
TRBJ2-1	NA	16	TRBV18	TRBD2	CASSPMGSGGPNEQFF	TGTGCCAGCTCACCAATGGGTAGCGGGGGGCCCAATGAGCAGTTCTTC
TRBJ1-4	NA	14	TRBV7-9	NA	CASSLAGLEEKLFF	TGTGCCAGCAGCTTAGCAGGGTTAGAGGAAAAACTGTTTTTT
TRBJ2-7	once	15	TRBV6-5	NA	CASSSGTGSSYEQYF	TGTGCCAGCAGTTCCGGGACGGGGAGCTCCTACGAGCAGTACTTC
TRBJ2-6	NA	17	TRBV10-3	NA	CAISEMSSGSSANVLTF	TGTGCCATCAGTGAGATGTCTTCTGGGTCCTCGGCCAACGTCCTGACTTTC
TRBJ2-7	few	15	TRBV9	TRBD2	CASSPRNSGGYEQYF	TGTGCCAGCAGCCCCCGGAATAGCGGGGGTTACGAGCAGTACTTC
TRBJ2-1	NA	17	TRBV7-2	NA	CASSEAILSITYNEQFF	TGTGCCAGCAGCGAAGCTATTCTAAGTATCACCTACAATGAGCAGTTCTTC
TRBJ1-1	once	13	TRBV5-3	NA	CASSLTSVTEAFF	TGTGCCAGCAGCTTAACTAGTGTCACTGAAGCTTTCTTT
TRBJ1-6	NA	13	TRBV27	NA	CASAYRDSSPLHF	TGTGCCAGCGCTTACAGGGATTCTTCACCCCTCCACTTT
TRBJ1-1	NA	19	TRBV18	NA	CASSSPEAGRERKNTEAFF	TGTGCCAGCTCATCACCTGAGGCAGGGAGGGAACGGAAGAACACTGAAGCTTTCTTT
TRBJ1-2	NA	14	TRBV5-6	TRBD1	CASGTGTGSYGYTF	TGTGCCAGCGGGACAGGGACAGGCTCCTATGGCTACACCTTC
TRBJ1-1	once	13	TRBV9	NA	CASSRPGSTEAFF	TGTGCCAGCAGCCGCCCCGGGAGCACTGAAGCTTTCTTT
TRBJ2-3	NA	14	TRBV5-1	NA	CASSPEGGTDTQYF	TGCGCCAGCAGCCCGGAGGGGGGGACAGATACGCAGTATTTT
TRBJ1-2	NA	13	TRBV10-3	TRBD1	CAISGRDRDGYTF	TGTGCCATCAGTGGCCGGGACAGAGATGGCTACACCTTC
TRBJ1-2	NA	15	TRBV9	NA	CASSVDDGFSGNHTF	TGTGCCAGCAGCGTAGATGATGGGTTTTCGGGTAATCACACCTTC
TRBJ2-6	NA	16	TRBV4-1	NA	CASSQDPGRGANVLTF	TGCGCCAGCAGCCAAGATCCCGGGAGAGGGGCCAACGTCCTGACTTTC
TRBJ1-1	NA	16	TRBV15	NA	CATSRDIGQQNTEAFF	TGTGCCACCAGCAGAGATATCGGACAGCAGAACACTGAAGCTTTCTTT
TRBJ2-1	NA	17	TRBV9	NA	CASSVARGTQSYNEQFF	TGTGCCAGCAGCGTAGCCCGCGGGACACAGTCCTACAATGAGCAGTTCTTC